Listed below are T cell receptor beta chains from one sample, sequenced in a study of blood T cell repertoires in COVID-19. Some clones are missing from TCRdb's copy, which holds only in-frame ones; the method was immunoSEQ multiplex PCR. Of 310,000 or so clones listed, around 90% were seen once; the top ten hold 8% to 9%. Input material: PBMCs or T cells enriched from blood (not recorded which). All receptors derive from a woman aged 18-35 years who had recovered from COVID-19. The CDR3 runs from the conserved cysteine through the conserved F or W. A D gene is named only where the DNA matches it firmly. Clone size is shown for a subset of rows, as once, few, many or a class of expanded clone.

TRBV3-1/TRBV3-2	.	TRBJ2-5	.	CASSQDAGRGETQYF	TGTGCCAGCAGCCAAGATGCCGGCCGAGGGGAGACCCAGTACTTC
TRBV5-1	.	TRBJ1-2	.	CASNPRFSGYTF	TGCGCCAGCAATCCCAGGTTCTCTGGCTACACCTTC
TRBV7-3	.	TRBJ2-6	.	CASSSATISGANVLTF	TGTGCCAGCAGCTCCGCCACTATTTCTGGGGCCAACGTCCTGACTTTC
TRBV29-1	.	TRBJ1-2	.	CSVERRAGALYGYTF	TGCAGCGTTGAACGCCGGGCAGGGGCTTTATATGGCTACACCTTC
TRBV9	.	TRBJ1-1	.	CASSKERQGNTEAFF	TGTGCCAGCAGCAAAGAAAGGCAGGGGAACACTGAAGCTTTCTTT
TRBV15	TRBD1	TRBJ1-5	.	CATSGGTGNQPQHF	TGTGCCACCAGCGGAGGGACAGGGAATCAGCCCCAGCATTTT
TRBV1	.	TRBJ2-3	.	CTSSQRLAGGRPPYTDTQYF	TGCACCAGCAGCCAAAGACTAGCGGGGGGCCGTCCCCCCTACACAGATACGCAGTATTTT
TRBV6-2/TRBV6-3	TRBD1	TRBJ1-5	.	CASSRGTVNQPQHF	TGTGCCAGCAGTAGGGGGACAGTCAATCAGCCCCAGCATTTT
TRBV12-3/TRBV12-4	.	TRBJ1-1	.	CASGPGWDTEAFF	TGTGCCAGCGGACCAGGGTGGGACACTGAAGCTTTCTTT
TRBV7-3	TRBD1	TRBJ2-3	.	CASSRGTVTTDTQYF	TGTGCCAGCAGCCGAGGGACAGTGACTACAGATACGCAGTATTTT
TRBV7-8	TRBD1	TRBJ1-6	once	CASSPSGTGNSPLHF	TGTGCCAGCAGCCCCTCCGGGACAGGGAATTCACCCCTCCACTTT
TRBV18	.	TRBJ1-5	.	CASSSGHNSNQPQHF	TGTGCCAGCTCCTCGGGACACAATAGCAATCAGCCCCAGCATTTT
TRBV7-2	TRBD1	TRBJ1-1	.	CASSLQGQGNTEAFF	TGTGCCAGCAGCTTACAGGGACAGGGGAACACTGAAGCTTTCTTT
TRBV11-2	TRBD1	TRBJ2-5	.	CASSLTLDREKETQYF	TGTGCCAGCAGCTTAACCCTGGACAGGGAAAAAGAGACCCAGTACTTC
TRBV25-1	.	TRBJ2-5	.	CASSGGGPTHF	TGTGCCAGCAGTGGAGGGGGACCCACACACTTC
TRBV4-2	.	TRBJ1-1	.	CASSFRTDMNTEAFF	TGTGCCAGCAGCTTCCGGACAGACATGAACACTGAAGCTTTCTTT
TRBV7-9	TRBD2	TRBJ2-1	few	CASTLTSGSRHEQFF	TGTGCCAGCACCTTGACTAGCGGGAGCCGTCATGAGCAGTTCTTC
TRBV27	TRBD1	TRBJ2-7	few	CASSLETGGSDEQYF	TGTGCCAGCAGTTTGGAGACAGGGGGTTCCGACGAGCAGTACTTC
TRBV19	TRBD2	TRBJ2-3	.	CASTPSWAGDTDTQYF	TGTGCCAGTACCCCCTCCTGGGCGGGAGATACAGATACGCAGTATTTT
TRBV2	.	TRBJ2-5	.	CASSERGREETQYF	TGTGCCAGCAGTGAACGGGGTCGGGAAGAGACCCAGTACTTC
TRBV30	TRBD1	TRBJ1-1	.	CAWNPGQGNTEAFF	TGTGCCTGGAATCCTGGACAGGGGAACACTGAAGCTTTCTTT
TRBV9	.	TRBJ1-2	.	CASKSRSQIGYTF	TGTGCCAGCAAGTCCAGGTCCCAGATCGGCTACACCTTC
TRBV4-1	TRBD1	TRBJ1-5	.	CASSPKTGPQPQHF	TGCGCCAGCAGCCCCAAGACAGGGCCCCAGCCCCAGCATTTT
TRBV11-2	.	TRBJ1-2	.	CASSIHREANYGYTF	TGTGCCAGCAGCATACACAGAGAAGCTAACTATGGCTACACCTTC
TRBV24-1	TRBD1	TRBJ2-7	.	CATSETGTGSSYEQYF	TGTGCCACCAGTGAGACCGGGACAGGGTCGTCCTACGAGCAGTACTTC
TRBV6-4	TRBD1	TRBJ2-7	.	CASSDARRASGTAVSEQYF	TGTGCCAGCAGTGACGCCCGTAGGGCTTCCGGGACAGCCGTGAGCGAGCAGTACTTC
TRBV19	.	TRBJ1-2	.	CASSMDSVYGYTF	TGTGCCAGTAGTATGGACAGTGTCTATGGCTACACCTTC
TRBV3-1/TRBV3-2	TRBD1	TRBJ2-3	.	CASSQTTGGPTDTQYF	TGTGCCAGCAGCCAAACGACAGGGGGGCCCACAGATACGCAGTATTTT
TRBV15	.	TRBJ1-2	few	CATSRVGTFYGYTF	TGTGCCACCAGCAGAGTGGGCACCTTCTATGGCTACACCTTC
TRBV15	.	TRBJ2-5	.	CATSRERVETQYF	TGTGCCACCAGCAGAGAACGGGTAGAGACCCAGTACTTC
TRBV9	.	TRBJ1-2	.	CASSDRVVSRYTF	TGTGCCAGCAGCGACAGGGTAGTCTCTCGCTACACCTTC
TRBV19	TRBD2	TRBJ2-1	.	CASSIPRWLAGGPYEQFF	TGTGCCAGTAGTATCCCCCGGTGGCTAGCGGGAGGGCCCTATGAGCAGTTCTTC
TRBV19	.	TRBJ1-2	.	CASREAAGEIYGYTF	TGTGCCAGTAGGGAAGCCGCAGGGGAAATCTATGGCTACACCTTC
TRBV6-1	TRBD1	TRBJ1-2	once	CASSDQGVSYGYTF	TGTGCCAGCAGTGACCAGGGGGTTTCCTATGGCTACACCTTC
TRBV28	TRBD1	TRBJ1-5	.	CASSEGAGQPQHF	TGTGCCAGCAGCGAGGGGGCAGGACAGCCCCAGCATTTT
TRBV4-3	TRBD2	TRBJ2-3	.	CASSQETAGSTDTQYF	TGCGCCAGCAGCCAAGAAACAGCGGGGTCCACAGATACGCAGTATTTT
TRBV7-9	.	TRBJ2-7	.	CASSPGGGRGTYEQYF	TGTGCCAGCAGCCCGGGCGGTGGGCGGGGCACCTACGAGCAGTACTTC
TRBV7-2	TRBD1	TRBJ1-5	.	CASSFITGAINQPQHF	TGTGCCAGCAGCTTCATTACAGGGGCTATCAATCAGCCCCAGCATTTT
TRBV9	.	TRBJ2-3	.	CASSSQVGANTQYF	TGTGCCAGCAGCTCCCAGGTGGGGGCGAACACGCAGTATTTT
TRBV20-1	.	TRBJ2-3	.	CSASTGSSTDTQYF	TGCAGTGCTAGTACAGGGAGCAGCACAGATACGCAGTATTTT
TRBV5-1	TRBD1	TRBJ1-3	once	CASSLTWDSGNTIYF	TGCGCCAGCAGCTTGACCTGGGACAGCGGAAACACCATATATTTT
TRBV9	.	TRBJ1-6	.	CASSVPRGRYNSPLHF	TGTGCCAGCAGCGTGCCACGGGGAAGATATAATTCACCCCTCCACTTT
TRBV7-2	TRBD1	TRBJ1-1	.	CASSRGQSNTEAFF	TGTGCCAGCAGCCGGGGACAGTCGAACACTGAAGCTTTCTTT
TRBV28	TRBD1	TRBJ1-1	.	CATSGDRGPNTEAFF	TGTGCCACCTCCGGGGACAGGGGCCCGAACACTGAAGCTTTCTTT
TRBV7-3	.	TRBJ1-1	.	CASSLGAGTEAFF	TGTGCCAGCAGCTTAGGGGCAGGGACTGAAGCTTTCTTT
TRBV19	TRBD1	TRBJ1-1	.	CASSIDRGRTEAFF	TGTGCCAGTAGTATCGACAGGGGGCGGACTGAAGCTTTCTTT
TRBV27	TRBD2	TRBJ2-7	.	CASKMLREGREQYF	TGTGCCAGCAAGATGCTGCGGGAGGGCCGCGAGCAGTACTTC
TRBV20-1	.	TRBJ1-2	.	CSASAGKGNYGYTF	TGCAGTGCTAGTGCAGGGAAGGGTAACTATGGCTACACCTTC
TRBV27	.	TRBJ2-1	.	CASSLSASNEQFF	TGTGCCAGCAGTTTATCGGCTAGCAATGAGCAGTTCTTC
TRBV27	TRBD1	TRBJ2-1	once	CASNKQGIGYNEQFF	TGTGCCAGCAATAAACAGGGGATCGGGTACAATGAGCAGTTCTTC
TRBV3-1/TRBV3-2	TRBD2	TRBJ2-7	.	CASSDQPGLVAAGQYF	TGTGCCAGCAGTGACCAACCGGGACTAGTAGCCGCCGGGCAGTACTTC
TRBV2	.	TRBJ2-5	once	CASSELVLETQYF	TGTGCCAGCAGTGAACTAGTCCTTGAGACCCAGTACTTC
TRBV7-6	.	TRBJ2-7	.	CASSLEATGIYEQYF	TGTGCCAGCAGCTTAGAAGCTACAGGGATTTACGAGCAGTACTTC
TRBV4-2	TRBD2	TRBJ2-7	.	CASSQQIGGGPSYEQYF	TGTGCCAGCAGCCAACAGATCGGGGGGGGACCCTCCTACGAGCAGTACTTC
TRBV2	TRBD1	TRBJ1-5	.	CASRQTGTGYQPQHF	TGTGCCAGCAGACAAACCGGGACAGGATATCAGCCCCAGCATTTT
TRBV2	.	TRBJ2-3	.	CASSEALATDTQYF	TGTGCCAGCAGTGAAGCTCTAGCGACAGATACGCAGTATTTT
TRBV7-9	.	TRBJ2-7	.	CASSPGTYEQYF	TGTGCCAGCAGCCCCGGGACCTACGAGCAGTACTTC
TRBV5-8	.	TRBJ1-2	.	CASSWPTSYGYTF	TGTGCCAGCAGCTGGCCCACCTCTTATGGCTACACCTTC